The sequence of this T cell receptor (beta chain) was determined in a study of OX40 agonist ivuxolimab in advanced cancers. General observations from the study: Clones of CD4+ and CD8+ blood T cells grew by week 6 at doses of 0.1 to 3.0 mg/kg. Relative to CD4+ cells, CD8+ T cells on average had more expanded clones.

Clones were read by immunoSEQ multiplex PCR, and TCRdb kept only the in-frame ones, dropping some. The data show about 76,000 clones, roughly 84% seen once. The germline CDR1 and CDR2 sequences are ENHRY and SYGVKD. The CDR3 is made up of 14 amino acids. With 4 bases clipped from V and 4 bases from J, the junction kept 6 bases outside the gene matches. A note on this clone: What it binds is not known.

With autoimmune disease history or systemic immunosuppression, patients were excluded. The sequence derives from an adult with an advanced solid tumor such as melanoma, head and neck, liver or kidney cancer. Here the sequenced sample was CD4+ or CD8+ T cells sorted from blood, taken in a trial of the OX40 agonist ivuxolimab. The V call is TRBV10-3, the J call TRBJ2-7, with 8 bases that match TRBD1. The CDR3 sequence: CAISGKDRAYEQYF. CDR3 sequence (DNA): TGTGCCATCAGTGGGAAGGACAGGGCTTACGAGCAGTACTTC.